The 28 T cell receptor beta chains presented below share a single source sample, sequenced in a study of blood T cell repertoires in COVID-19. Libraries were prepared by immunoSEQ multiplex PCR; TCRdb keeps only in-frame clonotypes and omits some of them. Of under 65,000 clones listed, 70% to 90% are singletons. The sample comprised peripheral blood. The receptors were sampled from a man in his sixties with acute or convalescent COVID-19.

The CDR3 coding sequence is TGTGCCAGCAGCAAAGATAGGGGGTTACAAAACACTGAAGCTTTCTTT. Translation: CASSKDRGLQNTEAFF. The gene calls are TRBV21-1 and TRBJ1-1; TRBD1 is the table's D call, not checked against the DNA. TRBV21-1 corresponds to a pseudogene. The CDR3 loop spans 16 amino acids.

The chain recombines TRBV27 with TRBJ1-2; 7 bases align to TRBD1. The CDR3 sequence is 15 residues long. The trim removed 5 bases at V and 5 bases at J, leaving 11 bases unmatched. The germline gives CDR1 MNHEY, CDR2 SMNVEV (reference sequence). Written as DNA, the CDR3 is TGTGCCAGCAGTCCCGCGACGACAGGGAGGTATGGCTACACCTTC. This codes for CASSPATTGRYGYTF.

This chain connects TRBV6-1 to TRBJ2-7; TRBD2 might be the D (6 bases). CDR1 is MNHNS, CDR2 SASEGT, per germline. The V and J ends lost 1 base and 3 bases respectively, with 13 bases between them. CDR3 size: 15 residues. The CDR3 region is CASSEGQMEGYEQYF. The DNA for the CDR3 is TGTGCCAGCAGTGAAGGACAGATGGAGGGCTACGAGCAGTACTTC.

CDR3 sequence: CASSLGDRGYLSYTF. CDR3 nucleotide sequence: TGTGCCAGCAGCTTGGGTGACAGGGGGTATCTGAGCTACACCTTC. J is TRBJ1-2 and V is TRBV5-4; 9 bases align to TRBD1. The trim removed 0 bases at V and 9 bases at J, leaving 9 bases unmatched. The germline V gene encodes CDR1 SGHNT and CDR2 YYREEE (reference sequence). This CDR3 spans 15 amino acids.

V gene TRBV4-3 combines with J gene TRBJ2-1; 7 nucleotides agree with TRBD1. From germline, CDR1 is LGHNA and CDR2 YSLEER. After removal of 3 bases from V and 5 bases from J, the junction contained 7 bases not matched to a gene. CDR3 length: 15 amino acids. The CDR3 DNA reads TGCGCCAGCAGCCAGTGGACAGGTCCAAACAATGAGCAGTTCTTC. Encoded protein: CASSQWTGPNNEQFF.

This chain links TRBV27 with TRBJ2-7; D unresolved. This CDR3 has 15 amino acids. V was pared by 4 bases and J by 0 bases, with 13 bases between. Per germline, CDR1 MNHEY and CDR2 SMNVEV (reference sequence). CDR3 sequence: CASSYLREASYEQYF. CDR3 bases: TGTGCCAGCAGTTACTTAAGAGAGGCCTCCTACGAGCAGTACTTC.

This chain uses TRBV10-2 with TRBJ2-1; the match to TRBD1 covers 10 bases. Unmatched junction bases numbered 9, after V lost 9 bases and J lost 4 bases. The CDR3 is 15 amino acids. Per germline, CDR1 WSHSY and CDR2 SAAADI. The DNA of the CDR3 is TGCGCCAGTTATTTTCCGGGACAGGGGTACAATGAGCAGTTCTTC. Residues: CASYFPGQGYNEQFF.

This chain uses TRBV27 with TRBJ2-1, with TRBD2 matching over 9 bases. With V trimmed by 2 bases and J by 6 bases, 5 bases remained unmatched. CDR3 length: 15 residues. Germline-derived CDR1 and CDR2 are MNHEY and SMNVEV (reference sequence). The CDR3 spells CASSLAGGPFNEQFF. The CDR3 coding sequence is TGTGCCAGCAGTTTAGCGGGAGGGCCTTTCAATGAGCAGTTCTTC.

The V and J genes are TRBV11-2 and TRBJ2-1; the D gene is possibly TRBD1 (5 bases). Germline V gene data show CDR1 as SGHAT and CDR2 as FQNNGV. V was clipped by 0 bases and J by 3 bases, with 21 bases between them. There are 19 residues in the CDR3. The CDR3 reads CASSLDPRRQGPNYNEQFF. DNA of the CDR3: TGTGCCAGCAGCTTAGATCCCCGGCGTCAGGGTCCTAACTACAATGAGCAGTTCTTC. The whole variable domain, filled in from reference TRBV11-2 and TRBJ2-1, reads EAGVAQSPRYKIIEKRQSVAFWCNPISGHATLYWYQQILGQGPKLLIQFQNNGVVDDSQLPKDRFSAERLKGVDSTLKIQPAKLEDSAVYLCASSLDPRRQGPNYNEQFFGPGTRLTVL.

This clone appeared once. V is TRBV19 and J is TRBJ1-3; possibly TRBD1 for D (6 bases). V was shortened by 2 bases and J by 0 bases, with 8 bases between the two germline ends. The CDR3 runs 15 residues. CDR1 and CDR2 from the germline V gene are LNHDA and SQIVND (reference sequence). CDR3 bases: TGTGCCAGTAGTATATCAGGGGACTCTGGAAACACCATATATTTT. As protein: CASSISGDSGNTIYF.

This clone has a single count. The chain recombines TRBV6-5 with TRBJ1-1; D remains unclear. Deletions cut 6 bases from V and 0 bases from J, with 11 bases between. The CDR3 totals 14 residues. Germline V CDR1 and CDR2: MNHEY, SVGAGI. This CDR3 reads CASRREYMNTEAFF. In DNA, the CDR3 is TGTGCCAGCAGGAGGGAATACATGAACACTGAAGCTTTCTTT.

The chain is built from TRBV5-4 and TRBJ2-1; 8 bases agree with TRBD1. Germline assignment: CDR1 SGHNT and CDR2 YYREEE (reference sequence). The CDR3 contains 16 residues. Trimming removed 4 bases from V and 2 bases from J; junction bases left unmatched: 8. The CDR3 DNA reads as TGTGCCAGCAGCCAACGTACGGGACAGGCCTACAATGAGCAGTTCTTC. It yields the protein CASSQRTGQAYNEQFF. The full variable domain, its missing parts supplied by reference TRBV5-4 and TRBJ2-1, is ETGVTQSPTHLIKTRGQQVTLRCSSQSGHNTVSWYQQALGQGPQFIFQYYREEENGRGNFPPRFSGLQFPNYSSELNVNALELDDSALYLCASSQRTGQAYNEQFFGPGTRLTVL.

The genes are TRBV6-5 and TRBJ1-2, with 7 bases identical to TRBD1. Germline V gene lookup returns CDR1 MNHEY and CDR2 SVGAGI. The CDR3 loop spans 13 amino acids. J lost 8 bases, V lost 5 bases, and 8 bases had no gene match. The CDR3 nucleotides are TGTGCCAGCAGTCCCAGACAGGGAAGCGGCTACACCTTC. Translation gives CASSPRQGSGYTF.

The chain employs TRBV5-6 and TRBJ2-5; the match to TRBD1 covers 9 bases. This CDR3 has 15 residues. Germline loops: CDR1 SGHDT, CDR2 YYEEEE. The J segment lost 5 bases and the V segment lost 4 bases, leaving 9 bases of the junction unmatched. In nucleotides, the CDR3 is TGTGCCAGCAGCCTCCGGGGACAGGGAACGGAGACCCAGTACTTC. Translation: CASSLRGQGTETQYF.

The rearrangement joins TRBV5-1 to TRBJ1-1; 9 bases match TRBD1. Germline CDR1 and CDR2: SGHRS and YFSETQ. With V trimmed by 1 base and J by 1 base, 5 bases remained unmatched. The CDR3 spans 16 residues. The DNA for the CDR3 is TGCGCCAGCAGCTTGACAGGGGGCGGTGGGAACACTGAAGCTTTCTTT. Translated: CASSLTGGGGNTEAFF.

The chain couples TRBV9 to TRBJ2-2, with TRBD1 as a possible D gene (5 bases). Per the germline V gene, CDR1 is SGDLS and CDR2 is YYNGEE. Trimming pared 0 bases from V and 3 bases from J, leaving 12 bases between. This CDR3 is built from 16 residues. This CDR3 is CASSVVGTGYTGELFF. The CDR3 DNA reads TGTGCCAGCAGCGTAGTAGGTACAGGATACACCGGGGAGCTGTTTTTT.

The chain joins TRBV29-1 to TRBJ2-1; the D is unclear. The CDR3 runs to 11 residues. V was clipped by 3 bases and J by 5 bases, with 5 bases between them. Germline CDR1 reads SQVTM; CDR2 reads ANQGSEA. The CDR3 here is CSVDTDNEQFF. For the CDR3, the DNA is TGCAGCGTTGACACAGACAATGAGCAGTTCTTC.

The CDR3 loop is CASSLAGPQHF. CDR3 sequence (DNA): TGTGCCAGCAGTCTCGCGGGGCCCCAGCATTTT. This sequence joins TRBV12-3 or TRBV12-4 and TRBJ1-5; D is uncertain. This CDR3 is built from 11 residues. V lost 5 bases, J lost 9 bases, and 8 bases lay in between.

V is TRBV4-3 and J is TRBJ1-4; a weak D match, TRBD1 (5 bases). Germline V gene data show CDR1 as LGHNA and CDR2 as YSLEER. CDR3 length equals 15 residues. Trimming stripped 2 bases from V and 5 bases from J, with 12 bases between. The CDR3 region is CASSQRQLRNEKLFF. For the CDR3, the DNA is TGCGCCAGCAGCCAAAGACAGTTGAGAAATGAAAAACTGTTTTTT.

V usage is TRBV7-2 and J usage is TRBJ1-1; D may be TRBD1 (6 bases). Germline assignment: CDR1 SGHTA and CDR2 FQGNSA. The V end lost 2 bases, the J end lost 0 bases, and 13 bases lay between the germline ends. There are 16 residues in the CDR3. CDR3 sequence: CASSLNGRGLNTEAFF. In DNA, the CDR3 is TGTGCCAGCAGCTTAAACGGGAGGGGGTTGAACACTGAAGCTTTCTTT.

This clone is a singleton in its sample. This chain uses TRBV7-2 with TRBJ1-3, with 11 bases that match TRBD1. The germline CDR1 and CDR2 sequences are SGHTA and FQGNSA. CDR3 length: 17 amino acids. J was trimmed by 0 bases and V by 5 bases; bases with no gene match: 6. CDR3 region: CASSKAGTGGSGNTIYF. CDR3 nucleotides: TGTGCCAGCAGCAAAGCCGGGACAGGGGGCTCTGGAAACACCATATATTTT.

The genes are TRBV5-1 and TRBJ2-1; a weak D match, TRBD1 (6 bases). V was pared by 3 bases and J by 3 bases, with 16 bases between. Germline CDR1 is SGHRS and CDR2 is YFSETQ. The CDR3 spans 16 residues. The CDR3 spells CASSSTGSPIYNEQFF. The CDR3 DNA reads TGCGCCAGCAGCTCGACAGGTTCGCCGATCTACAATGAGCAGTTCTTC.

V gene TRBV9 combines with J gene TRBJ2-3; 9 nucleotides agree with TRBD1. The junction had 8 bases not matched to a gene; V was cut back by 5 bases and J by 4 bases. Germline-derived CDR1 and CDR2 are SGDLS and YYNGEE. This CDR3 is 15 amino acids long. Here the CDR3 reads CASRDTGGIADTQYF. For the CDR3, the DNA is TGTGCCAGCAGAGATACAGGGGGCATAGCAGATACGCAGTATTTT.

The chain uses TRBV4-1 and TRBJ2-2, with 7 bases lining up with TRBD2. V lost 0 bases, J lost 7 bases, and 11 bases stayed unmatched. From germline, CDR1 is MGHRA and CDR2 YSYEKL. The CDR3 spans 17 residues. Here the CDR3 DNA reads TGCGCCAGCAGCCAAGATCTTGTGCGGGAGAATGTCGGGGAGCTGTTTTTT. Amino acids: CASSQDLVRENVGELFF.

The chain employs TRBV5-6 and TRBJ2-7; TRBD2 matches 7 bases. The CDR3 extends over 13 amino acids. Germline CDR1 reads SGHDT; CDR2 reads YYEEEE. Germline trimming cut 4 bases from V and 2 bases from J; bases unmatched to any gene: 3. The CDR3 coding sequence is TGTGCCAGCAGCGCTAGCGGCCCCTACGAGCAGTACTTC. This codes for CASSASGPYEQYF.

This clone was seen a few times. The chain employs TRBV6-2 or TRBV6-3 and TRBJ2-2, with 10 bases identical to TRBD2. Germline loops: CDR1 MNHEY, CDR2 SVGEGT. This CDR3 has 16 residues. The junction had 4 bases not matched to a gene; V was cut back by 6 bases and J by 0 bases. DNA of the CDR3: TGTGCCAGCAGCCGACTAGCGGGTTCGAACACCGGGGAGCTGTTTTTT. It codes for CASSRLAGSNTGELFF.

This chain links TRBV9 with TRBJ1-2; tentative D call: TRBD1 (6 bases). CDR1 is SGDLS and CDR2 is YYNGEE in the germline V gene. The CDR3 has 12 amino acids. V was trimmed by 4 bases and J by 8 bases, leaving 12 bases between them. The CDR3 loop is CASSFTGLGYTF. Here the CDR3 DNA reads TGTGCCAGCAGCTTTACAGGGTTGGGCTACACCTTC. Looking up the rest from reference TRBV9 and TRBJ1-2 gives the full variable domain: DSGVTQTPKHLITATGQRVTLRCSPRSGDLSVYWYQQSLDQGLQFLIQYYNGEERAKGNILERFSAQQFPDLHSELNLSSLELGDSALYFCASSFTGLGYTFGSGTRLTVV.

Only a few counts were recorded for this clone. CDR3 in DNA: TGCGCCAGCAGTGAGGAGACAGGAGCTGGGGATCAGCCCCAGCATTTT. Its translation is CASSEETGAGDQPQHF. The chain uses TRBV10-1 and TRBJ1-5; TRBD1 is a possible D gene (6 bases). The germline V and J ends were trimmed by 2 bases and 5 bases, with 16 bases remaining between them. The CDR3 covers 16 residues. Germline CDR1 and CDR2: WNHNN and SYGVQD (reference sequence).